The entry below gives a single TCR beta chain sequence along with its context. This sample was taken from a study of blood T cell repertoires in COVID-19. Trimming removed 3 bases from V and 7 bases from J; junction bases left unmatched: 1. The CDR3 consists of 13 residues. Per germline, CDR1 SGHNT and CDR2 YYREEE (reference sequence). Repertoires were generated with immunoSEQ multiplex PCR, while TCRdb's copy carries only in-frame clones and drops some. The sample includes approximately 150,000 clones, 88% of them seen just once. Sequenced sample: peripheral blood. The TCR originated in a woman aged 45-59 years with acute or convalescent COVID-19. The gene calls are TRBV5-4 and TRBJ1-4, with 9 bases fitting TRBD1. For the CDR3, the DNA is TGTGCCAGCAGCTCGGGACAGGGTGAAAAACTGTTTTTT. Protein: CASSSGQGEKLFF.